These 14 T cell receptor beta chains share one sample of origin, sequenced in a study of T cells in Graves' hyperthyroidism and ophthalmopathy. RNA transcripts gave rise to amplified TCR beta CDR3 regions. First-round RT-PCR with HTBI primers amplified the TCR CDR3 region. TCRdb reprocessed the multiplex PCR reads with MiXCR, giving one entry per CDR3 protein. The table lists roughly 580,000 distinct CDR3 sequences, around 14% of them singletons. Material for sequencing was blood. All receptors come from a woman aged 30 to 39 with Graves' hyperthyroidism that later progressed to Graves' ophthalmopathy.

This clonotype was seen ten or more times. The genes are TRBV6-2 or TRBV6-3 and TRBJ2-7; 12 bases agree with TRBD2. The CDR3 extends over 18 amino acids. The V gene end was trimmed by 6 bases and the J gene end by 5 bases; junction bases not matched to a gene: 17. Per the germline V gene, CDR1 is MNHEY and CDR2 is SVGEGT. The CDR3 region is CASSPTPRLAGVGDEQYF. CDR3 nucleotide sequence: TGTGCCAGCAGCCCAACCCCAAGACTAGCGGGAGTTGGGGACGAGCAGTACTTC.

The chain uses TRBV20-1 and TRBJ2-1; 8 bases fit TRBD2. The junction had 6 bases not matched to a gene; V was cut back by 0 bases and J by 2 bases. The germline V gene encodes CDR1 DFQATT and CDR2 SNEGSKA (reference sequence). The CDR3 consists of 16 residues. CDR3 sequence (DNA): TGCAGTGCTAGAGACCGACTAGCGCCCGCCTACAATGAGCAGTTCTTC. Translating gives CSARDRLAPAYNEQFF.

The rearrangement uses TRBV28 and TRBJ2-1; TRBD2 aligns across 7 bases. Per germline, CDR1 MDHEN and CDR2 SYDVKM. The CDR3 spans 15 residues. The J segment lost 0 bases and the V segment lost 5 bases, leaving 4 bases of the junction unmatched. CDR3 sequence (DNA): TGTGCCAGCAGTGAAGCGGGACGCTCCTACAATGAGCAGTTCTTC. This encodes CASSEAGRSYNEQFF.

This clonotype was counted at least ten times. This sequence joins TRBV18 and TRBJ2-1, with 10 bases identical to TRBD2. Germline V gene lookup returns CDR1 KGHSH and CDR2 LQKENI. The V and J ends lost 4 bases and 1 base, in that order; junction bases with no gene match: 1. The CDR3 has 15 amino acids. CDR3 DNA sequence: TGTGCCAGCTCACAGGGACTAGCGTCCTACAATGAGCAGTTCTTC. Protein sequence: CASSQGLASYNEQFF.

The chain links TRBV6-2 or TRBV6-3 to TRBJ1-2, with D perhaps matching TRBD1 (5 bases). V shed 2 bases and J shed 4 bases, with 14 bases lying between them. The CDR3 length is 15 residues. CDR1 MNHEY and CDR2 SVGEGT come from the germline V gene. CDR3 residues: CASSYRQGGTYGYTF. The CDR3 DNA sequence: TGTGCCAGCAGTTACCGACAAGGAGGGACCTATGGCTACACCTTC.

The chain carries TRBV3-1 and TRBJ2-1, with 12 bases matching TRBD2. The junction had 9 bases not matched to a gene; V was cut back by 2 bases and J by 10 bases. Per germline, CDR1 LGHDT and CDR2 YNNKEL (reference sequence). The length of the CDR3 is 16 residues. CDR3 protein: CASSQIMGLAGNEQFF. The CDR3 region has the DNA TGTGCCAGCAGCCAAATTATGGGACTAGCGGGTAACGAGCAGTTCTTC.

This clonotype was found many times. This chain uses TRBV30 with TRBJ2-2; D is unclear. The length of the CDR3 is 14 residues. Germline assignment: CDR1 GTSNPN and CDR2 SVGIG (reference sequence). V lost 1 base and J 2 bases, leaving 8 bases between the germline ends. The CDR3 reads CAWSADRNTGELFF. CDR3 in DNA: TGTGCCTGGAGTGCGGACCGAAACACCGGGGAGCTGTTTTTT.

This clonotype has ten or more counts. The V call is TRBV6-1, the J call TRBJ2-3; 8 bases are shared with TRBD2. The V and J ends lost 5 bases and 3 bases, in that order; junction bases with no gene match: 16. The CDR3 contains 18 residues. Per the germline V gene, CDR1 is MNHNS and CDR2 is SASEGT. Here the CDR3 DNA reads TGTGCCAGCAGTCACTACCCATACCGGGAGGGCCCTACAGATACGCAGTATTTT. As protein: CASSHYPYREGPTDTQYF.

The J gene is TRBJ2-3, the V gene TRBV20-1; D gene ambiguous. From germline, CDR1 is DFQATT and CDR2 SNEGSKA (reference sequence). This CDR3 has 14 amino acids. With 3 bases removed from V and 0 bases from J, the gap between germline ends came to 10 bases. CDR3 bases: TGCAGTGCTAGTGGTGCGACTAGCACAGATACGCAGTATTTT. Amino acid sequence: CSASGATSTDTQYF.

The chain carries TRBV7-9 and TRBJ1-1; D may be TRBD1 (5 bases). The germline V gene has CDR1 SEHNR and CDR2 FQNEAQ (reference sequence). This CDR3 comprises 11 residues. Trimming stripped 0 bases from V and 12 bases from J, with 8 bases between. Here the CDR3 DNA reads TGTGCCAGCAGCTTAGCAGGGGTAACTTTCTTT. Protein sequence: CASSLAGVTFF. The full variable domain, completed using reference TRBV7-9 and TRBJ1-1, is DTGVSQNPRHKITKRGQNVTFRCDPISEHNRLYWYRQTLGQGPEFLTYFQNEAQLEKSRLLSDRFSAERPKGSFSTLEIQRTEQGDSAMYLCASSLAGVTFFGQGTRLTVV.

The CDR3 coding sequence is TGTGCCAGCAGTCCGGACAGCTTTTGGGGCAATCAGCCCCAGCATTTT. Translated: CASSPDSFWGNQPQHF. The chain recombines TRBV12-3 or TRBV12-4 with TRBJ1-5; D possibly corresponds to TRBD1 (6 bases). V was clipped by 5 bases and J by 2 bases, with 16 bases between them. The CDR3 is made up of 16 amino acids.

This clonotype occurred a few times. The chain recombines TRBV19 with TRBJ2-7, with 9 bases that match TRBD1. Trimming removed 10 bases from V and 3 bases from J; junction bases left unmatched: 16. Germline V gene data show CDR1 as LNHDA and CDR2 as SQIVND (reference sequence). This CDR3 spans 16 amino acids. The CDR3 here is CATSRPPGQGRYEQYF. The CDR3 nucleotides are TGTGCCACCAGCCGCCCCCCGGGACAGGGACGCTACGAGCAGTACTTC.

This clonotype was recorded a few times. The V gene is TRBV28, the J gene TRBJ1-5; D perhaps matches TRBD1 (5 bases). Trimming stripped 3 bases from V and 6 bases from J, with 15 bases between. The germline CDR1 and CDR2 sequences are MDHEN and SYDVKM. The CDR3 is made up of 15 amino acids. This CDR3 is CASSLEGRGRQPQHF. The CDR3 DNA follows: TGTGCCAGCAGTTTGGAGGGGAGGGGACGTCAGCCCCAGCATTTT.

This clonotype was seen at least ten times. The V call is TRBV7-3, the J call TRBJ2-3; the D is unclear. Trimming stripped 3 bases from V and 2 bases from J, with 9 bases between. The CDR3 is made up of 14 amino acids. Per germline, CDR1 SGHTA and CDR2 FQGTGA. CDR3 sequence reads: CASSFEGHTDTQYF. CDR3 sequence (DNA): TGTGCCAGCAGCTTTGAAGGTCACACAGATACGCAGTATTTT.